The clone carrying this T cell receptor (beta chain) was seen just once. This entry comes from a study of blood T cell repertoires in COVID-19. Turning to the study itself: Both acute and convalescent COVID-19 samples were obtained from the United States, Italy and Spain. PBMCs, B-cell-depleted T cells, or T cells provided the cDNA or gDNA that made up the material.

The CDR3 has 12 residues. V was clipped by 5 bases and J by 6 bases; unmatched bases: 5. Germline V gene lookup returns CDR1 SGHDT and CDR2 YYEEEE. As handled by the study authors: Estimates of nucleated cell counts were drawn from the amplification of reference gene primers. Data came from immunoSEQ multiplex PCR; TCRdb stores just in-frame clones and leaves some out. For V, J and clone size, that table is used; D and trimming come from the DNA. The table includes about 90,000 clones, roughly 80% detected once. The chain combines TRBV5-6 with TRBJ2-7; 7 bases are a match to TRBD1. This TCR was recovered from a man aged 60-69 years with acute or convalescent COVID-19. Sequenced: peripheral blood. CDR3 protein: CASREGQAEQYF. Here the CDR3 DNA reads TGTGCCAGCAGAGAAGGACAGGCCGAGCAGTACTTC. Complete variable domain (other parts from reference TRBV5-6 and TRBJ2-7): DAGVTQSPTHLIKTRGQQVTLRCSPKSGHDTVSWYQQALGQGPQFIFQYYEEEERQRGNFPDRFSGHQFPNYSSELNVNALLLGDSALYLCASREGQAEQYFGPGTRLTVT.